A selection of T cell receptor beta chains follows, all from one sample in a study of blood T cell repertoires in COVID-19. Data came from immunoSEQ multiplex PCR; TCRdb stores just in-frame clones and leaves some out. Among 400,000 to 500,000 clones, around nine tenths were seen once, and the ten largest hold less than 2%. Source material: PBMCs or T cells enriched from blood (not recorded which). The source is a middle-aged woman who had recovered from COVID-19. Both conserved end residues are part of each CDR3. A D gene is named only where the DNA matches it firmly. Where a row states a size, it is once, few, many or the class of an expanded clone; other rows omit it.

CDR3 DNA: TGCGCCAGCAGCCATGTGGGGCCGGGTGAAGCTTTCTTT; CDR3 protein: CASSHVGPGEAFF; clone size: .; V gene: TRBV4-1; D gene: .; J gene: TRBJ1-1
CDR3 DNA: TGTGCCAGCAGCTTTTGGACAGGGCTGGGGGAGCAGTACTTC; CDR3 protein: CASSFWTGLGEQYF; clone size: .; V gene: TRBV7-6; D gene: TRBD1; J gene: TRBJ2-7
CDR3 DNA: TGTGCCAGTAGGGACGACAGGGAGAACAATGAGCAGTTCTTC; CDR3 protein: CASRDDRENNEQFF; clone size: .; V gene: TRBV19; D gene: TRBD1; J gene: TRBJ2-1
CDR3 DNA: TGTGCCAGCAGCCTTGCTGGCGGATCCTACGAGCAGTACTTC; CDR3 protein: CASSLAGGSYEQYF; clone size: .; V gene: TRBV6-5; D gene: .; J gene: TRBJ2-7
CDR3 DNA: TGTGCCAGCAGGCTACAGGGTAGCAATCAGCCCCAGCATTTT; CDR3 protein: CASRLQGSNQPQHF; clone size: .; V gene: TRBV27; D gene: .; J gene: TRBJ1-5
CDR3 DNA: TGTGCCAGCAGTCCGCACACGGGACAGTCTTCCTACAATGAGCAGTTCTTC; CDR3 protein: CASSPHTGQSSYNEQFF; clone size: .; V gene: TRBV27; D gene: TRBD1; J gene: TRBJ2-1
CDR3 DNA: TGCGCCAGCAGCGCAGGACTAGCGGGAGGTCTTCGTCGGTCCTACAATGAGCAGTTCTTC; CDR3 protein: CASSAGLAGGLRRSYNEQFF; clone size: .; V gene: TRBV5-1; D gene: TRBD2; J gene: TRBJ2-1
CDR3 DNA: TGTGCCACCAACCCCGGGACGACTAGCGGGAGTTACACCGGGGAGCTGTTTTTT; CDR3 protein: CATNPGTTSGSYTGELFF; clone size: .; V gene: TRBV6-4; D gene: TRBD2; J gene: TRBJ2-2
CDR3 DNA: TGTGCCAGCAGTCCAGGACAGGGATATGGCTACACCTTC; CDR3 protein: CASSPGQGYGYTF; clone size: .; V gene: TRBV11-1; D gene: TRBD1; J gene: TRBJ1-2
CDR3 DNA: TGTGCCAGCAGCTTATCGACTAGCGGGAGCTCAGATACGCAGTATTTT; CDR3 protein: CASSLSTSGSSDTQYF; clone size: .; V gene: TRBV7-9; D gene: TRBD2; J gene: TRBJ2-3
CDR3 DNA: TGTGCCAGCCACCCCCGGGCGGGATTCTCAGATGAGCAGTTCTTC; CDR3 protein: CASHPRAGFSDEQFF; clone size: .; V gene: TRBV27; D gene: .; J gene: TRBJ2-1
CDR3 DNA: TGTGCCAGCAGCCCGATACAGGGTGGCGGCTACACCTTC; CDR3 protein: CASSPIQGGGYTF; clone size: .; V gene: TRBV12-3/TRBV12-4; D gene: .; J gene: TRBJ1-2
CDR3 DNA: TGTGCCAGCAGTATGACAGCCAGGGATGGCTACACCTTC; CDR3 protein: CASSMTARDGYTF; clone size: few; V gene: TRBV6-5; D gene: .; J gene: TRBJ1-2
CDR3 DNA: TGTGCCAGCAGCGACAGGGGCACCGGGGAGCTGTTTTTT; CDR3 protein: CASSDRGTGELFF; clone size: .; V gene: TRBV7-2; D gene: TRBD1; J gene: TRBJ2-2
CDR3 DNA: TGTGCCACCAGCAGAGCTAGCGGGAGGGTCGAGCAGTACTTC; CDR3 protein: CATSRASGRVEQYF; clone size: .; V gene: TRBV15; D gene: TRBD2; J gene: TRBJ2-7
CDR3 DNA: TGTGCCAGCAGTCCGGACAGGCTAATGAACACCATATATTTT; CDR3 protein: CASSPDRLMNTIYF; clone size: .; V gene: TRBV2; D gene: TRBD1; J gene: TRBJ1-3
CDR3 DNA: TGTGCCAGTAGTATTTGGAGCGGGAGCCCCAATGAGCAGTTCTTC; CDR3 protein: CASSIWSGSPNEQFF; clone size: .; V gene: TRBV19; D gene: TRBD2; J gene: TRBJ2-1
CDR3 DNA: TGTGCCAGCAGTTTACGTTTCTCCATGGGCACTTATAACTTC; CDR3 protein: CASSLRFSMGTYNF; clone size: .; V gene: TRBV27; D gene: .; J gene: TRBJ2-7
CDR3 DNA: TGTGCCAGCTCACCACCGAACGGACAGGGCAATTCACCCCTCCACTTT; CDR3 protein: CASSPPNGQGNSPLHF; clone size: .; V gene: TRBV18; D gene: TRBD1; J gene: TRBJ1-6
CDR3 DNA: TGTGCCAGCACCCTAACCCCGGGACAGGGGTACGAGCAGTACTTC; CDR3 protein: CASTLTPGQGYEQYF; clone size: .; V gene: TRBV2; D gene: TRBD1; J gene: TRBJ2-7
CDR3 DNA: TGTGCCAGCAGCTTAGGCCGGGACAGACCCTATGGCTACACCTTC; CDR3 protein: CASSLGRDRPYGYTF; clone size: .; V gene: TRBV13; D gene: TRBD1; J gene: TRBJ1-2
CDR3 DNA: TGCAGCGTTATACAGGGGATCCATGGCTACACCTTC; CDR3 protein: CSVIQGIHGYTF; clone size: .; V gene: TRBV29-1; D gene: TRBD1; J gene: TRBJ1-2
CDR3 DNA: TGTGCCAGTAGTACCTTAACAGGGGATGGCTACACCTTC; CDR3 protein: CASSTLTGDGYTF; clone size: .; V gene: TRBV19; D gene: TRBD1; J gene: TRBJ1-2
CDR3 DNA: TGTGCCAGCAGCCCTCCAGGACTAGCGGGAGATGTCGACGAGCAGTACTTC; CDR3 protein: CASSPPGLAGDVDEQYF; clone size: .; V gene: TRBV28; D gene: TRBD2; J gene: TRBJ2-7
CDR3 DNA: TGTGCCAGCAGTTACTTAGATTCTTCTAACTATGGCTACACCTTC; CDR3 protein: CASSYLDSSNYGYTF; clone size: .; V gene: TRBV6-2/TRBV6-3; D gene: .; J gene: TRBJ1-2
CDR3 DNA: TGTGCCAGCTACCCTTTGCCGCAGGCGCACAATCAGCCCCAGCATTTT; CDR3 protein: CASYPLPQAHNQPQHF; clone size: .; V gene: TRBV27; D gene: .; J gene: TRBJ1-5
CDR3 DNA: TGCGCCAGCAGCTTGGATGGTAGGACTCAGTTCTTC; CDR3 protein: CASSLDGRTQFF; clone size: .; V gene: TRBV5-1; D gene: .; J gene: TRBJ2-1
CDR3 DNA: TGTGCCACCAGCAGGACGGGAGGGCCTCTCAACGAGCAGTACTTC; CDR3 protein: CATSRTGGPLNEQYF; clone size: .; V gene: TRBV15; D gene: TRBD2; J gene: TRBJ2-7